Each of the 10 T cell receptor beta chains below was sequenced from the same sample in a study of T cell responses to AZD1222 COVID-19 vaccine. Only in-frame clones appear in the TCRdb table, and some are missing; sequencing was by immunoSEQ multiplex PCR. The sample consists of around 200,000 clones, around 88% of them appearing once. The material sequenced was peripheral blood, taken on day 0 of AZD1222 vaccination. These receptors all come from an adult in good health.

The chain employs TRBV27 and TRBJ2-5; D remains ambiguous. The V end was cut by 2 bases, the J end by 5 bases, with 12 bases between. CDR3 length: 14 amino acids. Germline-derived CDR1 and CDR2 are MNHEY and SMNVEV (reference sequence). The CDR3 DNA reads as TGTGCCAGCAGTTTAGACTCTGGGGTGGAGACCCAGTACTTC. The encoded protein is CASSLDSGVETQYF.

The chain carries TRBV28 and TRBJ1-4, with TRBD1 as a possible D gene (5 bases). This CDR3 is built from 16 residues. Trimming removed 6 bases at V and 0 bases at J, with 14 bases between. The germline CDR1 and CDR2 sequences are MDHEN and SYDVKM. The DNA for the CDR3 is TGTGCCAGCAGGTCTCCGGGACTTTCAACTAATGAAAAACTGTTTTTT. It is translated as CASRSPGLSTNEKLFF.

The chain couples TRBV4-1 to TRBJ2-3, with 7 bases lining up with TRBD1. The germline CDR1 and CDR2 sequences are MGHRA and YSYEKL. The V and J ends lost 0 bases and 1 base, in that order; junction bases with no gene match: 4. The CDR3 is made up of 16 amino acids. CDR3 in amino acids: CASSQEGGLGTDTQYF. Here the CDR3 DNA reads TGCGCCAGCAGCCAAGAAGGGGGCTTGGGCACAGATACGCAGTATTTT.

This chain uses TRBV6-4 with TRBJ2-1; TRBD1 matches 8 bases. The CDR3 covers 14 residues. Germline CDR1 reads MRHNA; CDR2 reads SNTAGT. J gave up 9 bases and V 2 bases, and 6 bases lay outside the gene matches. The CDR3 spells CASSDGNRGSEQFF. CDR3 in DNA: TGTGCCAGCAGTGACGGGAACAGGGGGAGTGAGCAGTTCTTC.

This sequence joins TRBV6-2 or TRBV6-3 and TRBJ1-5, with 7 bases lining up with TRBD1. There are 20 residues in the CDR3. After removal of 4 bases from V and 2 bases from J, the junction contained 20 bases not matched to a gene. The germline V gene has CDR1 MNHEY and CDR2 SVGEGT. The CDR3 bases are TGTGCCAGCAGTTCCCTCCGGGACAGCTCCGGTCGGGGGGGCAATCAGCCCCAGCATTTT. Encoded protein: CASSSLRDSSGRGGNQPQHF.

This chain's CDR3 is CASSQDPAGGPIRTYNEQFF. The CDR3 DNA reads as TGTGCCAGCAGCCAAGACCCAGCGGGGGGCCCCATCAGGACCTACAATGAGCAGTTCTTC. The V and J genes are TRBV14 and TRBJ2-1; 9 bases match TRBD2. Germline lookup yields CDR1 SGHDN and CDR2 FVKESK. V shed 0 bases, J shed 2 bases, and the junction held 14 bases outside the gene matches. This CDR3 is 20 amino acids long.

The chain couples TRBV5-4 to TRBJ1-5; tentative D call: TRBD1 (6 bases). The V gene's germline CDR1 is SGHNT and CDR2 YYREEE (reference sequence). V was pared by 3 bases and J by 5 bases, with 18 bases between. The CDR3 extends over 16 amino acids. The chain's CDR3 is CASSWGGTSSDQPQHF. The CDR3 coding sequence is TGTGCCAGCAGCTGGGGGGGCACCTCGTCGGATCAGCCCCAGCATTTT.

The chain uses TRBV3-1 (or the pseudogene TRBV3-2) and TRBJ2-5; weak D call: TRBD1 (6 bases). The germline V gene has CDR1 LGHDT and CDR2 YNNKEL (reference sequence). The CDR3 contains 13 residues. V gave up 3 bases and J gave up 4 bases, with 9 bases separating them. In DNA, the CDR3 is TGTGCCAGCAGCCAGGGGGCCGCAGAGACCCAGTACTTC. Encoded protein: CASSQGAAETQYF.

The CDR3 DNA sequence: TGTGCCAGCTCACCAAACCCGGGACCGGAGCAGTTCTTC. Amino acids: CASSPNPGPEQFF. The chain links TRBV18 to TRBJ2-1, with D perhaps being TRBD1 or TRBD2 (5 bases each). The CDR3 sequence is 13 residues long. The V end lost 2 bases, the J end lost 10 bases, and 12 bases lay between the germline ends. In germline, CDR1 is KGHSH, CDR2 LQKENI.

The rearrangement joins TRBV29-1 to TRBJ2-7, with a weak D call TRBD2 (5 bases). Trimming removed 3 bases at V and 0 bases at J, with 18 bases between. The CDR3 totals 16 residues. Per the germline V gene, CDR1 is SQVTM and CDR2 is ANQGSEA. CDR3 region: CSVETARSGSSYEQYF. As DNA, the CDR3 is TGCAGCGTTGAGACTGCCCGGAGCGGAAGCTCCTACGAGCAGTACTTC.